This T cell receptor (beta chain) originates from a study of shared clonotypes between healthy human individuals. Study context: There were three CD4 naive, three CD4 memory, two CD8 naive and one CD8 memory plates per donor.

Whole-study findings and limits: With several donors compared, approximately 5.5% of naive CD4 clonotypes were shared.

An assay was performed, and its level was deep. TCRdb keeps only in-frame clones here, not all; method: immunoSEQ multiplex PCR. The sample lists 2 million to 2.5 million clones, approximately 95% seen once, with about 0.37% in the top ten. The V and J ends lost 6 bases and 9 bases, in that order; junction bases with no gene match: 9. The CDR3 contains 15 residues. The germline CDR1 and CDR2 sequences are MNHNS and SASEGT. Donors were Caucasian adults residing in Nashville, Tennessee, USA. Details on this clone: Its antigen remains unidentified.

The TCR originated in a man aged 18 to 30 in good health. Some clones in this sample may be carry-over from other donors' samples. The sample was naive CD4+ T cells from PBMCs. The subset denotes: CD45RA+ positively selected. This chain joins TRBV6-1 and TRBJ2-1, with TRBD2 matching over 12 bases. CDR3 sequence reads: CASRTSSGRAGEQFF. CDR3 nucleotide sequence: TGTGCCAGCAGGACCTCTAGCGGGAGGGCCGGTGAGCAGTTCTTC.